These 24 T cell receptor beta chains share one sample of origin, sequenced in a study of cytomegalovirus exposure and HLA in healthy donors (dated by TCRdb to the late 2010s). The library was made by the immunoSEQ multiplex PCR assay. For the multiplex PCR, a mixture combining 60 forward primers for TCR Vbeta segments and 13 reverse primers for TCR Jbeta segments was used. Here the immuneACCESS table is served through TCRdb, limited to in-frame sequences with V and J called. Missing clones are a known gap in these copies; in checked studies unresolved V genes cover under half, and the rest lacks a known reason. This sample comprises tens of thousands of clones, approximately 80% of them detected only once. The ten largest clones represent nearly 6% of the sample. The sample taken for sequencing was PBMCs. The receptors derive from a male donor in good health and CMV-seronegative.

This clone was counted once. The J gene is TRBJ1-2, the V gene TRBV19; 7 bases agree with TRBD1. The germline gives CDR1 LNHDA, CDR2 SQIVND (reference sequence). J lost 0 bases, V lost 5 bases, and 9 bases had no gene match. This CDR3 has 16 residues. This chain's CDR3 is CASSPGQMPSNYGYTF. DNA for the CDR3: TGTGCCAGTAGTCCGGGACAGATGCCCTCTAACTATGGCTACACCTTC.

This clone was detected once. The gene calls are TRBV19 and TRBJ2-3, with 7 bases that match TRBD1. CDR1 is LNHDA and CDR2 is SQIVND in the germline V gene (reference sequence). The ends lost 5 bases at V and 0 bases at J; junction bases unmatched: 11. This CDR3 spans 17 amino acids. The CDR3 nucleotides are TGTGCCAGTAGTCCCCGCTTAGACAGGGAGAGCACAGATACGCAGTATTTT. It codes for CASSPRLDRESTDTQYF. Variable domain in full (rest from reference TRBV19 and TRBJ2-3): DGGITQSPKYLFRKEGQNVTLSCEQNLNHDAMYWYRQDPGQGLRLIYYSQIVNDFQKGDIAEGYSVSREKKESFPLTVTSAQKNPTAFYLCASSPRLDRESTDTQYFGPGTRLTVL.

This clone occurred a few times. This chain joins TRBV30 and TRBJ2-7, with 13 bases lining up with TRBD2. The V gene end was trimmed by 0 bases and the J gene end by 7 bases; junction bases not matched to a gene: 6. This CDR3 has 15 amino acids. Germline values: CDR1 GTSNPN, CDR2 SVGIG (reference sequence). The CDR3 DNA follows: TGTGCCTGGAGTGTACTAGCGGGGGGGTCTCGGGAGCAGTACTTC. This encodes CAWSVLAGGSREQYF. The whole variable domain, filled in from reference TRBV30 and TRBJ2-7, reads SQTIHQWPATLVQPVGSPLSLECTVEGTSNPNLYWYRQAAGRGLQLLFYSVGIGQISSEVPQNLSASRPQDRQFILSSKKLLLSDSGFYLCAWSVLAGGSREQYFGPGTRLTVT.

The CDR3 sequence: CASSSGLAVDTQYF. CDR3 nucleotides: TGTGCCAGCAGCTCCGGACTAGCAGTAGATACGCAGTATTTT. The rearrangement links TRBV7-2 to TRBJ2-3, with 8 bases matching TRBD2. CDR3 length: 14 residues. After removal of 4 bases from V and 5 bases from J, the junction contained 5 bases not matched to a gene. Germline CDR1 SGHTA, CDR2 FQGNSA.

A word on this clone: The sample contains more than one DNA sequence encoding this CDR3. The chain couples TRBV29-1 to TRBJ1-1; no clear D. The germline V gene has CDR1 SQVTM and CDR2 ANQGSEA. With 7 bases removed from V and 0 bases from J, the gap between germline ends came to 9 bases. This CDR3 is built from 12 residues. CDR3 nucleotide sequence: TGCAGCGCCGGGTCTCTGAACACTGAAGCTTTCTTT. It specifies CSAGSLNTEAFF.

V gene TRBV29-1 combines with J gene TRBJ2-5; D may be TRBD2 (6 bases). The CDR3 has 13 amino acids. Germline-derived CDR1 and CDR2 are SQVTM and ANQGSEA. V was trimmed by 7 bases and J by 8 bases, leaving 20 bases between them. The CDR3 nucleotides read TGCAGCGCCCAACCTGGGGGGAAGAACACCCAGTACTTC. Protein product: CSAQPGGKNTQYF.

The chain carries TRBV20-1 and TRBJ2-5, with D possibly being TRBD1 (5 bases). TRBJ2-7 matches the DNA end more closely, so the J call is doubtful. CDR1 is DFQATT and CDR2 is SNEGSKA in the germline V gene (reference sequence). This CDR3 has 11 residues. The CDR3 coding sequence is TGCAGTGCTAGATCAGGGCACGAGCAGTACTTC. Translated, it gives CSARSGHEQYF.

This chain uses TRBV4-3 with TRBJ1-2; 9 nucleotides align to TRBD1. The J segment lost 8 bases and the V segment lost 3 bases, leaving 7 bases of the junction unmatched. Germline V gives CDR1 LGHNA, CDR2 YSLEER. The CDR3 is 14 amino acids. The CDR3 reads CASSHPGQGNGYTF. The DNA of the CDR3 is TGCGCCAGCAGCCACCCGGGACAGGGTAACGGCTACACCTTC.

The V call is TRBV7-2, the J call TRBJ2-7; 9 bases are a match to TRBD1. The CDR3 extends over 15 amino acids. V trimming: 1 base; J trimming: 4 bases; junction bases outside the gene matches: 5. Per germline, CDR1 SGHTA and CDR2 FQGNSA. CDR3 region: CASSLEQGAQYEQYF. CDR3 bases: TGTGCCAGCAGCTTAGAACAGGGGGCGCAATACGAGCAGTACTTC.

This clone was seen a few times. CDR3 DNA sequence: TGTGCCAGTAAATGGGGACAGGGCAATCAGCCCCAGCATTTT. Its protein product is CASKWGQGNQPQHF. The V call is TRBV19, the J call TRBJ1-5, with 8 bases fitting TRBD1. The junction had 4 bases not matched to a gene; V was cut back by 7 bases and J by 2 bases. Germline-derived CDR1 and CDR2 are LNHDA and SQIVND (reference sequence). This CDR3 contains 14 residues.

The chain employs TRBV7-3 and TRBJ2-3; 7 nucleotides line up with TRBD2. Trimming cost V 1 base and J 2 bases; bases outside gene matches: 6. Per germline, CDR1 SGHTA and CDR2 FQGTGA. This CDR3 is 16 amino acids long. The CDR3 DNA follows: TGTGCCAGCAGCTTAAACCCCAGCGGGGCCACAGATACGCAGTATTTT. It is translated as CASSLNPSGATDTQYF. Full variable domain (rest looked up from reference TRBV7-3 and TRBJ2-3): GAGVSQTPSNKVTEKGKYVELRCDPISGHTALYWYRQSLGQGPEFLIYFQGTGAADDSGLPNDRFFAVRPEGSVSTLKIQRTERGDSAVYLCASSLNPSGATDTQYFGPGTRLTVL.

The chain uses TRBV7-7 and TRBJ1-4; D is ambiguous. CDR1 and CDR2 (germline): SSHAT, FNYEAQ (reference sequence). Trimming shortened V by 4 bases and J by 5 bases, and 8 bases separated the two germline ends. This CDR3 has 13 amino acids. The CDR3 coding sequence is TGTGCCAGCAGCTCCCACCGGAATGAAAAACTGTTTTTT. It yields the protein CASSSHRNEKLFF.

V is TRBV27 and J is TRBJ2-7, with D possibly being TRBD2 (6 bases). V lost 6 bases to trimming and J lost 3 bases, with 15 bases between them. This CDR3 spans 14 amino acids. Germline assignment: CDR1 MNHEY and CDR2 SMNVEV (reference sequence). CDR3 nucleotides: TGTGCCAGCAGCCCGGAGGTGGAGGGCTACGAGCAGTACTTC. Translating gives CASSPEVEGYEQYF.

The chain employs TRBV5-6 and TRBJ2-1, with TRBD2 identical over 11 bases. Per germline, CDR1 SGHDT and CDR2 YYEEEE. The V segment lost 2 bases and the J segment 5 bases; nucleotides outside the gene matches: 3. The CDR3 contains 15 residues. CDR3 in amino acids: CASSFRSGGDNEQFF. The CDR3 DNA reads as TGTGCCAGCAGCTTTCGTAGCGGGGGGGACAATGAGCAGTTCTTC.

CDR3 sequence: CASSSGGGGYTEAFF. CDR3 DNA: TGTGCCAGCAGTTCGGGGGGGGGCGGGTACACTGAAGCTTTCTTT. V gene TRBV28 combines with J gene TRBJ1-1; D perhaps matches TRBD1 (6 bases). Germline CDR1 MDHEN, CDR2 SYDVKM. The germline V and J ends were trimmed by 4 bases and 3 bases, with 15 bases remaining between them. The CDR3 totals 15 residues. The complete variable domain, with remaining parts taken from reference TRBV28 and TRBJ1-1, reads DVKVTQSSRYLVKRTGEKVFLECVQDMDHENMFWYRQDPGLGLRLIYFSYDVKMKEKGDIPEGYSVSREKKERFSLILESASTNQTSMYLCASSSGGGGYTEAFFGQGTRLTVV.

The chain joins TRBV18 to TRBJ1-1; TRBD1 aligns across 7 bases. Losses at the gene ends were 3 bases for V and 5 bases for J; bases not matched to a gene: 6. The CDR3 has 14 amino acids. Germline CDR1 reads KGHSH; CDR2 reads LQKENI. The CDR3 protein is CASSPEGAETEAFF. The CDR3 DNA follows: TGTGCCAGCTCACCTGAGGGGGCAGAGACTGAAGCTTTCTTT.

The chain is built from TRBV30 and TRBJ2-5; D is perhaps TRBD1 (5 bases). CDR3 size: 13 residues. The V end lost 0 bases, the J end lost 5 bases, and 10 bases lay between the germline ends. The germline V gene encodes CDR1 GTSNPN and CDR2 SVGIG (reference sequence). The CDR3 protein is CAWSVGARETQYF. In DNA, the CDR3 is TGTGCCTGGAGTGTAGGGGCGAGGGAGACCCAGTACTTC.

V usage is TRBV5-5 and J usage is TRBJ1-6; 10 bases align to TRBD1. The ends lost 3 bases at V and 8 bases at J; junction bases unmatched: 8. In germline, CDR1 is SGHKS, CDR2 YYEKEE (reference sequence). This CDR3 contains 16 residues. CDR3 DNA sequence: TGTGCCAGCAGCTCCTCCGGGGGGACAGGGGATTCACCCCTCCACTTT. It yields the protein CASSSSGGTGDSPLHF.

The chain recombines TRBV25-1 with TRBJ1-1; D remains unclear. V lost 6 bases, J lost 0 bases, and 5 bases lay in between. This CDR3 spans 12 amino acids. Germline CDR1 and CDR2: MGHDK and SYGVNS. CDR3 in amino acids: CASRNMNTEAFF. CDR3 nucleotides: TGTGCCAGCAGGAACATGAACACTGAAGCTTTCTTT. The complete variable domain, with remaining parts taken from reference TRBV25-1 and TRBJ1-1, reads EADIYQTPRYLVIGTGKKITLECSQTMGHDKMYWYQQDPGMELHLIHYSYGVNSTEKGDLSSESTVSRIRTEHFPLTLESARPSHTSQYLCASRNMNTEAFFGQGTRLTVV.

J is TRBJ1-5 and V is TRBV29-1, with TRBD1 as a possible D gene (6 bases). In germline, CDR1 is SQVTM, CDR2 ANQGSEA. The length of the CDR3 is 16 residues. V gave up 4 bases and J gave up 4 bases, with 20 bases separating them. CDR3: CSVVTGNNLGNQPQHF. The DNA for the CDR3 is TGCAGCGTTGTTACAGGGAACAATCTGGGGAATCAGCCCCAGCATTTT.

J is TRBJ1-4 and V is TRBV27, with D uncertain. The CDR3 is made up of 14 amino acids. V lost 3 bases to trimming and J lost 8 bases, with 13 bases between them. Germline CDR1 reads MNHEY; CDR2 reads SMNVEV (reference sequence). CDR3 residues: CASSLTQRGEKLFF. CDR3 DNA: TGTGCCAGCAGTTTGACACAACGTGGGGAAAAACTGTTTTTT.

The chain links TRBV11-2 to TRBJ2-2; weak D call: TRBD2 (5 bases). Germline V gives CDR1 SGHAT, CDR2 FQNNGV. Trimming left V 1 base short and J 6 bases short, with 6 bases between. This CDR3 has 13 amino acids. The CDR3 nucleotides read TGTGCCAGCAGCTTAGTAGCGCCCGGGGAGCTGTTTTTT. Protein sequence: CASSLVAPGELFF. The full variable domain, rest sourced from reference TRBV11-2 and TRBJ2-2, is EAGVAQSPRYKIIEKRQSVAFWCNPISGHATLYWYQQILGQGPKLLIQFQNNGVVDDSQLPKDRFSAERLKGVDSTLKIQPAKLEDSAVYLCASSLVAPGELFFGEGSRLTVL.

The V gene is TRBV6-5, the J gene TRBJ1-5, with 8 bases lining up with TRBD1. Trimming removed 0 bases from V and 11 bases from J; junction bases left unmatched: 6. This CDR3 spans 14 amino acids. Germline CDR1 reads MNHEY; CDR2 reads SVGAGI. CDR3 in DNA: TGTGCCAGCAGTTACTCCCGGGGGACAGGTACCCAGCATTTT. This encodes CASSYSRGTGTQHF.

This clone appeared a few times. CDR3 in amino acids: CASSLGTGVFQETQYF. The CDR3 DNA reads TGTGCCAGCAGCTTGGGGACAGGAGTTTTCCAAGAGACCCAGTACTTC. The chain joins TRBV7-9 to TRBJ2-5; 8 nucleotides line up with TRBD1. Germline loops: CDR1 SEHNR, CDR2 FQNEAQ (reference sequence). CDR3 length: 16 residues. The ends lost 3 bases at V and 1 base at J; junction bases unmatched: 7.